The clone carrying this TCR beta chain came up a few times. Germline assignment: CDR1 SGHTA and CDR2 FQGNSA. The CDR3 spans 15 residues. V lost 1 base, J lost 4 bases, and 10 bases lay in between. This entry belongs to a study of CD8+ T cells in alopecia areata. Extracted RNA was reverse transcribed, and the resulting cDNA served as sequencing template. Sequencing used immunoSEQ multiplex PCR; TCRdb keeps in-frame clones, though not all of them. The sample consists of approximately 89,000 clones, 40% to 45% of them appearing once. This receptor was taken from a human donor with alopecia areata. The J gene is TRBJ2-2, the V gene TRBV7-2, with TRBD1 as a possible D gene (5 bases). The sequencing input was CD4+ T cells sorted from blood. The CDR3 nucleotides are TGTGCCAGCAGCTTAGTCAGGGTGGGCACCGGGGAGCTGTTTTTT. It specifies CASSLVRVGTGELFF.